A single TCR beta chain is shown here with its context. In the same sample, other DNA sequences code for this CDR3. The CDR3 is made up of 13 amino acids. Trimming pared 2 bases from V and 2 bases from J, leaving 6 bases between. Germline assignment: CDR1 MDHEN and CDR2 SYDVKM. Generated by immunoSEQ multiplex PCR, the TCRdb table keeps only in-frame clones and is missing some. The repertoire has fewer than 450,000 clones, 85% to 90% of them found once; the top ten carry 5.5% to 7.5%. These data belong to a study of blood T cell repertoires in COVID-19. Study context: Sample material is recorded as cDNA or gDNA derived from T cells, B-cell-depleted T cells, or PBMCs.

The material sequenced was peripheral blood. This TCR came from a woman aged 65 to 85 with COVID-19, enrolled during active disease. The chain employs TRBV28 and TRBJ1-2, with a possible D match to TRBD1 (6 bases). In nucleotides, the CDR3 is TGTGCCAGCAGTTTACAGGGGAACTATGGCTACACCTTC. This sequence encodes CASSLQGNYGYTF.